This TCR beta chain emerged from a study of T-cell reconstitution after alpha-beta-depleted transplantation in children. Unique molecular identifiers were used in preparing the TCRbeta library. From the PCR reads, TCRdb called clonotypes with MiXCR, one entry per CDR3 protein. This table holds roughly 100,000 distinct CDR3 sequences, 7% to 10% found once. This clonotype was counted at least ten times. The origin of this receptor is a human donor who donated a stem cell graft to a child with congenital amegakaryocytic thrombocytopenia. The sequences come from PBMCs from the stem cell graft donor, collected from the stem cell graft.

The CDR3 DNA sequence: TGCAGTGCGATGGGGGGGAGCGGGGAGCTGTTTTTT. Amino acid sequence: CSAMGGSGELFF. V usage is TRBV20-1 and J usage is TRBJ2-2, with TRBD2 identical over 7 bases. The V segment lost 6 bases and the J segment 7 bases; nucleotides outside the gene matches: 5. Per germline, CDR1 DFQATT and CDR2 SNEGSKA (reference sequence). The CDR3 is made up of 12 amino acids.